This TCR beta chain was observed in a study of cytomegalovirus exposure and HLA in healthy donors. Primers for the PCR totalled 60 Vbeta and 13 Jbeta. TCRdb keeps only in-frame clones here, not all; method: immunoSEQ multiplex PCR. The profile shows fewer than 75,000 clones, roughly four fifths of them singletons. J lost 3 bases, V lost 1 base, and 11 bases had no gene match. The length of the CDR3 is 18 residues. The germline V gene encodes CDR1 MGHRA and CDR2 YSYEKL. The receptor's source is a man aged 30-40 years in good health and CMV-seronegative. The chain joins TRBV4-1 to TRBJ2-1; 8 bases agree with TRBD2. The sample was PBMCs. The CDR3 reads CASSQVGGLAGYYNEQFF. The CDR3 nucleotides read TGCGCCAGCAGCCAAGTCGGCGGGCTAGCGGGCTACTACAATGAGCAGTTCTTC.